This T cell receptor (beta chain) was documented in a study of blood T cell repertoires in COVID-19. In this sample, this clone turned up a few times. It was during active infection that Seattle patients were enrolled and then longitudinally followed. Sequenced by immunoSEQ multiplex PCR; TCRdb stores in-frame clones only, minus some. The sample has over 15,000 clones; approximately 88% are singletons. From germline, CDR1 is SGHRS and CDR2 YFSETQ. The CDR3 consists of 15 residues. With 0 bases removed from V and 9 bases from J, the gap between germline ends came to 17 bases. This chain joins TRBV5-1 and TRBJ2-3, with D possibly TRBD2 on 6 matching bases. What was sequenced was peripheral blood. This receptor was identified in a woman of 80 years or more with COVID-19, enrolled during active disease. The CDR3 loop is CASSLDYRESRTQYF. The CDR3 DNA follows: TGCGCCAGCAGCTTGGACTATCGGGAGAGTAGAACGCAGTATTTT.